What follows are 32 T cell receptor beta chains derived from one specimen sequenced in a study of OX40 agonist ivuxolimab in advanced cancers. Method: immunoSEQ multiplex PCR; TCRdb's copy keeps in-frame clones and lacks some. This sample has about 65,000 clones, with roughly 84% found just once. Here the sequenced sample was CD4+ or CD8+ T cells sorted from blood, taken in a trial of the OX40 agonist ivuxolimab. These receptors were collected from an adult with an advanced solid tumor such as melanoma, head and neck, liver or kidney cancer.

The chain couples TRBV19 to TRBJ1-5, with TRBD1 matching over 12 bases. This CDR3 has 20 amino acids. Trimming at V came to 4 bases and at J to 1 base, leaving 14 bases not matched to a gene. CDR1 is LNHDA and CDR2 is SQIVND in the germline V gene (reference sequence). CDR3 nucleotide sequence: TGTGCCAGTAGTAAGGTTAGGGGACAGGGGGCTCGGGTGAGCAATCAGCCCCAGCATTTT. Its protein product is CASSKVRGQGARVSNQPQHF. Together with reference TRBV19 and TRBJ1-5, the CDR3 gives the full variable domain: DGGITQSPKYLFRKEGQNVTLSCEQNLNHDAMYWYRQDPGQGLRLIYYSQIVNDFQKGDIAEGYSVSREKKESFPLTVTSAQKNPTAFYLCASSKVRGQGARVSNQPQHFGDGTRLSIL.

The chain uses TRBV30 and TRBJ1-2; no clear D gene. The V gene's germline CDR1 is GTSNPN and CDR2 SVGIG (reference sequence). CDR3 length: 12 residues. Trimming took 5 bases from V and 1 from J, leaving 8 bases between them. The CDR3 is CAWAPDNYGYTF. The CDR3 DNA reads TGTGCCTGGGCGCCCGATAACTATGGCTACACCTTC.

This chain uses TRBV9 with TRBJ2-5, with D perhaps TRBD1 (6 bases). With the DNA end fitting TRBJ2-7 better, the J assignment may be wrong. CDR1 and CDR2 (germline): SGDLS, YYNGEE. The CDR3 has 13 amino acids. CDR3 loop: CASSVTGSSEQYF. The CDR3 nucleotides read TGTGCCAGCAGCGTCACAGGGAGTAGCGAGCAGTACTTC.

The gene calls are TRBV7-2 and TRBJ1-3, with D unclear. CDR3 length equals 13 residues. The ends were cut back, 5 bases at V and 4 bases at J, with 9 bases in the middle. From germline, CDR1 is SGHTA and CDR2 FQGNSA. The CDR3 protein is CASSPNQGNTIYF. The CDR3 region has the DNA TGTGCCAGCAGCCCCAACCAGGGAAACACCATATATTTT.

The chain links TRBV15 to TRBJ1-3; D perhaps matches TRBD1 (5 bases). Germline-derived CDR1 and CDR2 are LNHNV and YYDKDF (reference sequence). The CDR3 consists of 16 residues. Trimming stripped 0 bases from V and 3 bases from J, with 12 bases between. In DNA form, the CDR3 reads TGTGCCACCAGCAGAGATTTGGGGCAGGGTGGAAACACCATATATTTT. Its translation is CATSRDLGQGGNTIYF. The full variable domain, completed using reference TRBV15 and TRBJ1-3, is DAMVIQNPRYQVTQFGKPVTLSCSQTLNHNVMYWYQQKSSQAPKLLFHYYDKDFNNEADTPDNFQSRRPNTSFCFLDIRSPGLGDTAMYLCATSRDLGQGGNTIYFGEGSWLTVV.

The chain combines TRBV6-5 with TRBJ1-3; D not resolved. Germline CDR1 is MNHEY and CDR2 is SVGAGI. V gave up 6 bases and J gave up 0 bases, with 6 bases separating them. This CDR3 contains 13 residues. The CDR3 nucleotides are TGTGCCAGCAGGCCATTCTCTGGAAACACCATATATTTT. Amino acid sequence: CASRPFSGNTIYF.

CDR3 residues: CASLLGVPPYNEQFF. The CDR3 bases are TGTGCCAGCCTACTCGGGGTCCCCCCTTACAATGAGCAGTTCTTC. The chain employs TRBV2 and TRBJ2-1, with D possibly matching TRBD2 (5 bases). The germline V gene encodes CDR1 SNHLY and CDR2 FYNNEI. CDR3 size: 15 residues. Deletions cut 8 bases from V and 4 bases from J, with 18 bases between.

The chain has TRBV2 and TRBJ1-6; D ambiguous. The V end was cut by 2 bases, the J end by 7 bases, with 9 bases between. CDR1 is SNHLY, CDR2 FYNNEI, per germline. The CDR3 sequence is 14 residues long. The chain's CDR3 is CASSETTTNSPLHF. The DNA for the CDR3 is TGTGCCAGCAGTGAAACAACGACGAATTCACCCCTCCACTTT.

This clone has just one count. The V call is TRBV6-6, the J call TRBJ1-5; D not resolved. This CDR3 spans 16 amino acids. Trimming stripped 0 bases from V and 1 base from J, with 10 bases between. Per germline, CDR1 MNHNY and CDR2 SVGAGI (reference sequence). Here the CDR3 DNA reads TGTGCCAGCAGTTACTCTACATTTGCGAGCAATCAGCCCCAGCATTTT. Translating gives CASSYSTFASNQPQHF.

The rearrangement links TRBV6-4 to TRBJ2-3; D is perhaps TRBD2 (6 bases). This CDR3 has 15 residues. Germline CDR1 reads MRHNA; CDR2 reads SNTAGT. V shed 3 bases and J shed 2 bases, with 12 bases lying between them. The CDR3: CASSEGGRYTDTQYF. The CDR3 DNA reads TGTGCCAGCAGTGAGGGGGGAAGGTACACAGATACGCAGTATTTT.

This sequence joins TRBV5-4 and TRBJ1-2; 7 positions agree with TRBD1. The V and J ends lost 0 bases and 4 bases, in that order; junction bases with no gene match: 3. The CDR3 runs 14 residues. Germline lookup yields CDR1 SGHNT and CDR2 YYREEE (reference sequence). The CDR3, as DNA: TGTGCCAGCAGCTTGGGAGACAGGGTCTATGGCTACACCTTC. Translating gives CASSLGDRVYGYTF.

This chain joins TRBV5-1 and TRBJ1-6, with D perhaps matching TRBD1 (6 bases). The CDR3 loop spans 18 amino acids. The V and J ends lost 6 bases and 0 bases respectively, with 19 bases between them. The germline V gene encodes CDR1 SGHRS and CDR2 YFSETQ. CDR3 coding DNA: TGCGCCAGCAAGGCAGGGGAACAGAGCTACTCCTATAATTCACCCCTCCACTTT. As protein: CASKAGEQSYSYNSPLHF.

The DNA of the CDR3 is TGTGCTAGTGGTTGGTCCGGACCTGGCGAGCAGTACTTC. Translated: CASGWSGPGEQYF. The V gene is TRBV12-5, the J gene TRBJ2-7; D is unresolved. Germline-derived CDR1 and CDR2 are LGHNT and FRNRAP. The length of the CDR3 is 13 residues. The ends were cut back, 4 bases at V and 6 bases at J, with 13 bases in the middle.

As DNA, the CDR3 is TGTGCCATCAGTGCGGGACTAGCAGGAGATACGCAGTATTTT. Its translation is CAISAGLAGDTQYF. The chain joins TRBV10-3 to TRBJ2-3; 9 bases agree with TRBD2. The CDR3 extends over 14 amino acids. V shed 4 bases, J shed 5 bases, and the junction held 4 bases outside the gene matches. From germline, CDR1 is ENHRY and CDR2 SYGVKD.

This chain joins TRBV7-2 and TRBJ2-7; TRBD1 aligns across 9 bases. CDR3 length equals 14 residues. Germline V lookup: CDR1 SGHTA, CDR2 FQGNSA. V was clipped by 5 bases and J by 3 bases; unmatched bases: 5. This chain's CDR3 is CASSHRGRLYEQYF. CDR3 bases: TGTGCCAGCAGCCACAGGGGGCGGCTCTACGAGCAGTACTTC.

This clone has a single count. This chain connects TRBV6-5 to TRBJ2-2; TRBD1 agrees at 9 bases. Germline trimming cut 6 bases from V and 4 bases from J; bases unmatched to any gene: 3. Germline V CDR1 and CDR2: MNHEY, SVGAGI. The CDR3 is made up of 14 amino acids. CDR3 region: CASRQGAGTGELFF. In DNA, the CDR3 is TGTGCCAGCAGACAGGGGGCAGGCACCGGGGAGCTGTTTTTT.

For the CDR3, the DNA is TGTGCCAGCAGTTACGAGCGGGGGAACTACGAGCAGTACTTC. Translating gives CASSYERGNYEQYF. The chain links TRBV6-6 to TRBJ2-7, with 8 positions matching TRBD2. The CDR3 loop spans 14 amino acids. The V gene end was trimmed by 2 bases and the J gene end by 3 bases; junction bases not matched to a gene: 3. Germline CDR1 reads MNHNY; CDR2 reads SVGAGI (reference sequence).

This clone was detected once. The CDR3 is CATSRDPQGLIAYEQYF. The CDR3 DNA follows: TGTGCCACCAGCAGAGATCCGCAGGGTTTAATAGCCTACGAGCAGTACTTC. The rearrangement links TRBV15 to TRBJ2-7; tentative D call: TRBD1 (5 bases). The germline V and J ends were trimmed by 0 bases and 2 bases, with 17 bases remaining between them. The CDR3 runs 17 residues. Germline values: CDR1 LNHNV, CDR2 YYDKDF (reference sequence).

The J gene is TRBJ2-5, the V gene TRBV5-1; no reliable D call. Per the germline V gene, CDR1 is SGHRS and CDR2 is YFSETQ. Trimming pared 3 bases from V and 1 base from J, leaving 13 bases between. The CDR3 sequence is 15 residues long. CDR3 in DNA: TGCGCCAGCAGCTCTTTAGGACGGGTCCAAGAGACCCAGTACTTC. As protein: CASSSLGRVQETQYF.

This sequence joins TRBV9 and TRBJ1-5; the D gene is possibly TRBD1 (5 bases). This CDR3 has 15 amino acids. Deletions cut 4 bases from V and 3 bases from J, with 14 bases between. Germline CDR1 is SGDLS and CDR2 is YYNGEE. The CDR3: CASSPEMGLNQPQHF. CDR3 nucleotide sequence: TGTGCCAGCAGCCCCGAAATGGGGCTCAATCAGCCCCAGCATTTT.

The sample holds a few counts of this clone. This rearrangement joins TRBV18 to TRBJ1-2, with D unresolved. Germline-derived CDR1 and CDR2 are KGHSH and LQKENI. Trimming stripped 3 bases from V and 8 bases from J, with 13 bases between. The CDR3 has 13 residues. CDR3 DNA sequence: TGTGCCAGCTCACCGGATGGGTCTGAGGGCTACACCTTC. Translating it yields CASSPDGSEGYTF.

This chain uses TRBV29-1 with TRBJ1-1; 9 bases map to TRBD1. The V segment lost 6 bases and the J segment 0 bases; nucleotides outside the gene matches: 2. CDR3 length: 13 amino acids. Germline V lookup: CDR1 SQVTM, CDR2 ANQGSEA. The CDR3: CSVRTGVNTEAFF. In DNA, the CDR3 is TGCAGCGTCCGGACAGGGGTGAACACTGAAGCTTTCTTT.

This chain joins TRBV5-6 and TRBJ1-1, with D perhaps TRBD1 (6 bases). V was shortened by 0 bases and J by 6 bases, with 9 bases between the two germline ends. Germline V CDR1 and CDR2: SGHDT, YYEEEE. The CDR3 contains 13 residues. The DNA for the CDR3 is TGTGCCAGCAGCTTGGTGGGGGGCCCTGAAGCTTTCTTT. Translated, it gives CASSLVGGPEAFF. Full variable domain (outside the CDR3, taken from reference TRBV5-6 and TRBJ1-1): DAGVTQSPTHLIKTRGQQVTLRCSPKSGHDTVSWYQQALGQGPQFIFQYYEEEERQRGNFPDRFSGHQFPNYSSELNVNALLLGDSALYLCASSLVGGPEAFFGQGTRLTVV.

This chain links TRBV19 with TRBJ2-1, with a tentative D call TRBD2 (6 bases). The CDR3 runs to 12 residues. Germline lookup yields CDR1 LNHDA and CDR2 SQIVND (reference sequence). The ends were cut back, 10 bases at V and 8 bases at J, with 15 bases in the middle. CDR3 nucleotide sequence: TGTGCCACCGCTCAGGGAGGCTATGAGCAGTTCTTC. Protein: CATAQGGYEQFF. The full variable domain, with the rest looked up from reference TRBV19 and TRBJ2-1, is DGGITQSPKYLFRKEGQNVTLSCEQNLNHDAMYWYRQDPGQGLRLIYYSQIVNDFQKGDIAEGYSVSREKKESFPLTVTSAQKNPTAFYLCATAQGGYEQFFGPGTRLTVL.

This chain uses TRBV18 with TRBJ1-4, with TRBD1 as a possible D gene (5 bases). The CDR3 contains 15 residues. The V and J ends lost 2 bases and 6 bases respectively, with 13 bases between them. Germline V gene data show CDR1 as KGHSH and CDR2 as LQKENI. CDR3 DNA sequence: TGTGCCAGCTCACCAGGGAGGGGCATGTATGAAAAACTGTTTTTT. Translating it yields CASSPGRGMYEKLFF.

This clone turned up a few times. The genes are TRBV5-6 and TRBJ1-3; TRBD1 matches 9 bases. From germline, CDR1 is SGHDT and CDR2 YYEEEE. The trim removed 1 base at V and 0 bases at J, leaving 11 bases unmatched. This CDR3 is built from 19 residues. The CDR3 DNA is TGTGCCAGCAGCTTGACTACAGGGGGCACCTGGTCCTCTGGAAACACCATATATTTT. It translates to CASSLTTGGTWSSGNTIYF.

This sequence joins TRBV29-1 and TRBJ1-3, with 9 bases that match TRBD1. CDR1 is SQVTM, CDR2 ANQGSEA, per germline. This CDR3 contains 17 residues. J gave up 0 bases and V 6 bases, and 12 bases lay outside the gene matches. This CDR3 is CSVRPRQGGTSGNTIYF. CDR3 DNA sequence: TGCAGCGTAAGACCTCGACAGGGGGGTACCTCTGGAAACACCATATATTTT. Filled out from reference TRBV29-1 and TRBJ1-3, the complete variable domain reads SAVISQKPSRDICQRGTSLTIQCQVDSQVTMMFWYRQQPGQSLTLIATANQGSEATYESGFVIDKFPISRPNLTFSTLTVSNMSPEDSSIYLCSVRPRQGGTSGNTIYFGEGSWLTVV.

This chain uses TRBV4-2 with TRBJ2-6; D unclear. This CDR3 has 16 residues. Germline V CDR1 and CDR2: LGHNA, YNFKEQ. V shed 1 base and J shed 1 base, with 8 bases lying between them. The CDR3 reads CASSQAAPSGANVLTF. CDR3 nucleotides: TGTGCCAGCAGCCAAGCGGCCCCTTCTGGGGCCAACGTCCTGACTTTC.

The J gene is TRBJ1-4, the V gene TRBV30; D is uncertain. Germline V gene lookup returns CDR1 GTSNPN and CDR2 SVGIG (reference sequence). The CDR3 loop spans 13 amino acids. The V and J ends lost 3 bases and 3 bases respectively, with 8 bases between them. The CDR3 sequence is CAWRRSANEKLFF. Written as DNA, the CDR3 is TGTGCCTGGAGGAGGTCCGCTAATGAAAAACTGTTTTTT. The complete variable domain, with remaining parts taken from reference TRBV30 and TRBJ1-4, reads SQTIHQWPATLVQPVGSPLSLECTVEGTSNPNLYWYRQAAGRGLQLLFYSVGIGQISSEVPQNLSASRPQDRQFILSSKKLLLSDSGFYLCAWRRSANEKLFFGSGTQLSVL.

This clone appeared a single time. The rearrangement links TRBV6-9 to TRBJ1-2; D is ambiguous. V was cut by 4 bases and J by 4 bases, with 7 bases left in between. The CDR3 consists of 12 residues. Germline CDR1 MNHGY, CDR2 SVAAGI. CDR3 region: CASSSTSYGYTF. The CDR3 DNA follows: TGTGCCAGCAGTTCCACTAGCTATGGCTACACCTTC.

The chain joins TRBV18 to TRBJ1-5; tentatively, D is TRBD1 (5 bases). The V end was cut by 2 bases, the J end by 7 bases, with 15 bases between. Germline-derived CDR1 and CDR2 are KGHSH and LQKENI. CDR3 length: 15 amino acids. The CDR3 coding sequence is TGTGCCAGCTCACCATACGGGGGAGTGGGCCAGCCCCAGCATTTT. Translation gives CASSPYGGVGQPQHF.

V gene TRBV5-5 combines with J gene TRBJ1-2; 9 positions agree with TRBD1. Germline V gene sequence: CDR1 SGHKS, CDR2 YYEKEE (reference sequence). The length of the CDR3 is 15 residues. Trimming took 1 base from V and 6 from J; bases not matched to a gene: 7. CDR3 coding DNA: TGTGCCAGCAGCTTGTCGGGACAGGGAATAGATGGCTACACCTTC. Translating it yields CASSLSGQGIDGYTF.